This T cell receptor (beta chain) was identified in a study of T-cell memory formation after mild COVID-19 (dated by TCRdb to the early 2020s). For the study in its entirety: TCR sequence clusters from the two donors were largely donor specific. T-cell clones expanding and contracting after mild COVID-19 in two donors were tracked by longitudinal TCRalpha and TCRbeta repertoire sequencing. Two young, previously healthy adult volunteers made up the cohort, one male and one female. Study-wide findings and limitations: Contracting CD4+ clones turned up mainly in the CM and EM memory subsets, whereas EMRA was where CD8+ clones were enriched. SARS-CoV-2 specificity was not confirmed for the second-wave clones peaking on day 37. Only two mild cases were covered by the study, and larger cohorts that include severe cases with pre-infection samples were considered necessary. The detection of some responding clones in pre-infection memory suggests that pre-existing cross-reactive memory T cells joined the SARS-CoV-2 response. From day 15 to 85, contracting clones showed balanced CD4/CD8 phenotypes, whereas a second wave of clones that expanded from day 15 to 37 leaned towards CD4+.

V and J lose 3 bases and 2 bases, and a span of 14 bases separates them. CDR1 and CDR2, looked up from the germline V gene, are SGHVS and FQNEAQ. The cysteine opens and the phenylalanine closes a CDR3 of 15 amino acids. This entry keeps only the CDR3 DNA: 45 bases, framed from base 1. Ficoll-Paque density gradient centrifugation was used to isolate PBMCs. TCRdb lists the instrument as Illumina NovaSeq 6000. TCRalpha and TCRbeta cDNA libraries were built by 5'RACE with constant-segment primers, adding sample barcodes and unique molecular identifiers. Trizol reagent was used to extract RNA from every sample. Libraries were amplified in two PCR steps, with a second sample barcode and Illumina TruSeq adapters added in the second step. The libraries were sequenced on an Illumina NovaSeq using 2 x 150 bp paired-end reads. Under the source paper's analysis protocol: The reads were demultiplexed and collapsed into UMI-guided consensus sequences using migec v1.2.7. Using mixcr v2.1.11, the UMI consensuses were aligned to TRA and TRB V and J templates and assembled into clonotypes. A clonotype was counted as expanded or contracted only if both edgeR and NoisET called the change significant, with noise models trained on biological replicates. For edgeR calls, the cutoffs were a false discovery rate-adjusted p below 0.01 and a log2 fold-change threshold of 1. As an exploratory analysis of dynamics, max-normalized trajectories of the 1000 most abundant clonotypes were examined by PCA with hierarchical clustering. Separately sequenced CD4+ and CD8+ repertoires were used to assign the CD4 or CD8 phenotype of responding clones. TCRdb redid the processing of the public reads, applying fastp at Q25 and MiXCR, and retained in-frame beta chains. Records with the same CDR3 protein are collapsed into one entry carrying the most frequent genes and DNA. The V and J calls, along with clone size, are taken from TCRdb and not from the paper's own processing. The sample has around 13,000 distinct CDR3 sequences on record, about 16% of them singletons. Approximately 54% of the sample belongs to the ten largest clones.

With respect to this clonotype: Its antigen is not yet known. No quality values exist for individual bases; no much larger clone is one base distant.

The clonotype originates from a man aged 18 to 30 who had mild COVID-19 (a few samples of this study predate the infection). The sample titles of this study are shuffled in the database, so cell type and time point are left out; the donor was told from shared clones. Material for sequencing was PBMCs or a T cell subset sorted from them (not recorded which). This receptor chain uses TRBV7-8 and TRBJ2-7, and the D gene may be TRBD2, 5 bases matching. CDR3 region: CASSFRHEGTYEQYF. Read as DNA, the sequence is TGTGCCAGCAGCTTTCGGCATGAGGGTACCTACGAGCAGTACTTC.